This entry features one TCR beta chain sequence. Its antigen is not yet known. No much larger clonotype is one base removed from it; base qualities were not supplied. This sample is part of a study of blood T cell repertoires in COVID-19 (dated by TCRdb to the early 2020s). For the study in its entirety: Samples from collaborators originated in the United States, Italy and Spain and spanned both the acute and convalescent phases of COVID-19. The prospective study material was composed of cDNA or gDNA derived from T cells, B-cell-depleted T cells, or PBMCs. Deeply sampled blood TCRbeta repertoires from subjects exposed to, actively infected with, or recovered from COVID-19 were included in the dataset. The repertoires were released in a freely available public database meant as a resource for research on the immune response to SARS-CoV-2. The samples were drawn from two sources: the first 160 participants of the ongoing ImmuneRACE study, and 950 to 1,500 subjects contributed by 6 global collaborators. The sample metadata nearly always contained a de-identified subject ID, COVID-19 status, age in years and sex. Where HLA class I and class II types were available, the types were taken from metadata supplied by the sample provider, not from assay-based typing.

TCRbeta CDR3 regions were amplified from genomic DNA using the immunoSEQ Assay, a bias-controlled multiplex PCR. The paper's processing steps were these. Within the assay, amplification of reference gene primers was used to estimate how many nucleated cells each sample contained. To quantify the absolute abundance of each unique TCRbeta CDR3 rearrangement, sequence reads were collapsed and filtered. For each sample, productive Simpson clonality was calculated by taking the square root of Simpson's diversity index across productive rearrangements. As stored in TCRdb, this immuneACCESS dataset retains in-frame rearrangements with V and J assigned. A fraction of the clones does not appear; measured against another copy, unresolved V genes explain less than half of the discrepancy, and the remainder lacks a known reason. V and J calls and clone size are as listed in that table; D and trimming were resolved from the DNA. The table for this sample lists about 270,000 clones; approximately 86% of them were counted only once. Together, the top ten hold about 10% of the sample.

Whole blood was collected in K2EDTA tubes by collaborating institutions according to the institutions' own protocols. Collaborator samples were shipped for TCRbeta analysis as frozen whole blood, isolated PBMCs, or DNA extracted from either sample type. From the cysteine up to the phenylalanine, the CDR3 has a length of 15 residues. Only the CDR3 portion is preserved as DNA: 45 bases, with reading frame beginning at the first base. According to the germline V gene (reference sequence), CDR1 reads GTSNPN and CDR2 reads SVGIG. Trimming at the junction amounts to 3 bases on V and 5 bases on J, and the germline ends lie 16 bases apart. Broad study findings and their caveats: Clinical and demographic metadata were provided uncurated, with the amount varying by source and participant.

The V and J segments used are TRBV30 and TRBJ1-4, with TRBD1 perhaps the D gene, on 5 matching bases. This TCR derives from a man in his forties or fifties with active or convalescent COVID-19. The sample was peripheral blood. Here the CDR3 is given as CAWRFSGLGNEKLFF. Read as DNA, the sequence is TGTGCCTGGAGGTTCTCAGGGTTGGGGAATGAAAAACTGTTTTTT.